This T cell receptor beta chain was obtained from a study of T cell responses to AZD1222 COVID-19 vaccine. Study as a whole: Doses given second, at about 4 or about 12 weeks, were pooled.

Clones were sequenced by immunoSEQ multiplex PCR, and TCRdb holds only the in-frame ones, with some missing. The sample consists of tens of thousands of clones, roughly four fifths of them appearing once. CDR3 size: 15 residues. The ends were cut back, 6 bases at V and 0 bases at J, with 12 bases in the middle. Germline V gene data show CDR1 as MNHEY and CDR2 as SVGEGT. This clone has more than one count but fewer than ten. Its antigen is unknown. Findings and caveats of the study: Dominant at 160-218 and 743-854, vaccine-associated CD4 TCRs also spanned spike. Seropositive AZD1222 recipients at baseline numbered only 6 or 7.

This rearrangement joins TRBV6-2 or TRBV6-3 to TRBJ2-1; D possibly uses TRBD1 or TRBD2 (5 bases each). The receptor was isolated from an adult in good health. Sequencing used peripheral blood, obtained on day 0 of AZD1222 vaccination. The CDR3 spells CASSTPGRSYNEQFF. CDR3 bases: TGTGCCAGCAGCACGCCGGGACGCTCCTACAATGAGCAGTTCTTC.